These T cell receptor beta chains were read from a single sample in a study of early stage breast cancer tumors. Sequenced by immunoSEQ multiplex PCR; TCRdb stores in-frame clones only, minus some. The sample holds 28,000 or so clones, over 70% seen once. Material for sequencing was blood. Every receptor here comes from a person between 35 and 49 years old with breast cancer. Each CDR3 is given with its conserved first and last residue. The D gene is left open where the match is weak. Clone size, where shown, is once, few, many, or a class for clones that have expanded.

>TRBV2|13|.|TRBJ1-2|.
TGTGCCAGCACTGGAGGACGGATCTATGGCTACACCTTC
CASTGGRIYGYTF
>TRBV7-2|17|TRBD1|TRBJ1-2|.
TGTGCCAGCAGCTTAGATTCCGCACAGGGGGGGAACTATGGCTACACCTTC
CASSLDSAQGGNYGYTF
>TRBV28|15|.|TRBJ2-5|.
TGTGCCAGCAGTACTGGGCCTAAGAGGATGGAGACCCAGTACTTC
CASSTGPKRMETQYF
>TRBV18|13|.|TRBJ2-7|.
TGTGCCAGCTCATTGTCGACACGTTTTGAGCAGTACTTC
CASSLSTRFEQYF
>TRBV2|12|.|TRBJ1-4|.
TGTGCCAGCAGTGAAGAGTATGAAAAACTGTTTTTT
CASSEEYEKLFF
>TRBV30|10|.|TRBJ2-5|.
TGTGCCGGAGGGGTGGAGACCCAGTACTTC
CAGGVETQYF
>TRBV2|19|.|TRBJ1-1|.
TGTGCCAACCTTGAAAGGCTGGGGAGGGGAGCGCCAGGGGACACTGAAGCTTTCTTT
CANLERLGRGAPGDTEAFF
>TRBV4-2|16|TRBD2|TRBJ2-1|once
TGTGCCAGCAGCCAATTTAGCGGGAGCGCCTACAATGAGCAGTTCTTC
CASSQFSGSAYNEQFF
>TRBV5-1|15|.|TRBJ1-5|.
TGCGCCAGCAGCTTGGGGGACTATAGCAATCAGCCCCAGCATTTT
CASSLGDYSNQPQHF
>TRBV11-2|13|.|TRBJ2-5|.
TGTGCCAGCAGCCGGGTCAGCGTAGAGACCCAGTACTTC
CASSRVSVETQYF
>TRBV4-2|17|TRBD2|TRBJ2-1|.
TGTGCCAGCAGCCAAGGGGCCCGGGCGGGAGTAGGCGATGAGCAGTTCTTC
CASSQGARAGVGDEQFF
>TRBV7-2|15|TRBD2|TRBJ2-1|.
TGTGCCAGCAGCCCGGGGGGGGCGCGATCCCGTGAGCAGTTCTTC
CASSPGGARSREQFF
>TRBV30|19|TRBD2|TRBJ2-2|.
TGTGCCTGGACCCGGGCCCGAATCACTAGCGGGGATCACGCCGGGGAGCTGTTTTTT
CAWTRARITSGDHAGELFF
>TRBV7-3|15|.|TRBJ2-7|.
TGTGCCAGCAGCTTAACGTCCCCTGGGAACTACGAGCAGTACTTC
CASSLTSPGNYEQYF
>TRBV15|13|.|TRBJ2-7|.
TGTGCCACCAGCAGGGAGCTAGGGCTCGAGCAGTACTTC
CATSRELGLEQYF
>TRBV10-3|13|.|TRBJ1-5|.
TGTGCCATCAGTGTGGCAGGCAATCAGCCCCAGCATTTT
CAISVAGNQPQHF
>TRBV27|13|.|TRBJ2-7|.
TGTGCCAGCAGTTTCGGTCGGAGCTACGAGCAGTACTTC
CASSFGRSYEQYF
>TRBV5-1|18|TRBD2|TRBJ2-5|.
TGCGCCAGCAGCTTGGGGACTAGCGGGAGGTCCCCGAGGGAGACCCAGTACTTC
CASSLGTSGRSPRETQYF
>TRBV7-9|16|.|TRBJ2-3|.
TGTGCCAGCAGCCGTGGAGGGGGAGAGTCATCAGATACGCAGTATTTT
CASSRGGGESSDTQYF
>TRBV23-1|12|.|TRBJ2-7|.
TGCGCCAGCGAGGCTACTAGGTACGAGCAGTACTTC
CASEATRYEQYF
>TRBV11-3|14|.|TRBJ1-1|.
TGTGCCAGCAGCCAACAGGGACTGAACACTGAAGCTTTCTTT
CASSQQGLNTEAFF
>TRBV11-2|15|TRBD1|TRBJ1-6|.
TGTGCCAGCAGCTTAGTGGGCAGGGGGAATTCACCCCTCCACTTT
CASSLVGRGNSPLHF
>TRBV5-4|13|.|TRBJ1-1|.
TGTGCCAGCAGCTTGGAAGATTACACTGAAGCTTTCTTT
CASSLEDYTEAFF
>TRBV18|17|TRBD1|TRBJ2-2|few
TGTGCCAGCTCACCTTCGACAGGGTCGGCTTATGCCGGGGAGCTGTTTTTT
CASSPSTGSAYAGELFF
>TRBV29-1|12|.|TRBJ2-7|.
TGCAGCGTTGGTAGGGACCAATACGAGCAGTACTTC
CSVGRDQYEQYF